Below are 17 T cell receptor beta chains sequenced from a single sample in a study of blood T cell repertoires in COVID-19 (dated by TCRdb to about 2020). Libraries were constructed by the immunoSEQ multiplex PCR assay. This is the immuneACCESS table as TCRdb keeps it, with only in-frame sequences that have V and J called. A part of the clones is gone; compared with another copy, unresolved V genes explain less than half, and the rest is unexplained. Recorded for this sample are around 76,000 clones; around 90% of them occurred a single time. In total, the top ten clones hold roughly 5.8% of the sample. Sequencing input: peripheral blood. Receptors were obtained from a human donor in a cohort sampled during active COVID-19.

This chain joins TRBV7-2 and TRBJ1-2, with 7 bases matching TRBD1. Germline loops: CDR1 SGHTA, CDR2 FQGNSA. This CDR3 has 16 amino acids. The V gene end was trimmed by 1 base and the J gene end by 4 bases; junction bases not matched to a gene: 9. As DNA, the CDR3 is TGTGCCAGCAGCTTAGGGGGGACAGCGAATTCCTATGGCTACACCTTC. It specifies CASSLGGTANSYGYTF.

The rearrangement uses TRBV19 and TRBJ2-7; 13 nucleotides align to TRBD2. The trim removed 1 base at V and 2 bases at J, leaving 5 bases unmatched. The CDR3 runs to 17 residues. Germline V gene data show CDR1 as LNHDA and CDR2 as SQIVND (reference sequence). CDR3 DNA sequence: TGTGCCAGTAGTATAGGGGCGGGACTAGCGGGAACCTACGAGCAGTACTTC. This sequence encodes CASSIGAGLAGTYEQYF. Full variable domain (remainder filled in from reference TRBV19 and TRBJ2-7): DGGITQSPKYLFRKEGQNVTLSCEQNLNHDAMYWYRQDPGQGLRLIYYSQIVNDFQKGDIAEGYSVSREKKESFPLTVTSAQKNPTAFYLCASSIGAGLAGTYEQYFGPGTRLTVT.

This rearrangement joins TRBV21-1 to TRBJ2-7; the table's D call, TRBD1, has no DNA check behind it. TRBV21-1 is recorded as a pseudogene. The CDR3 totals 15 residues. The DNA of the CDR3 is TGTGCCATCCACTGTGAGGACAGGGGGGCCTACGAGCAGTACTTC. Protein product: CAIHCEDRGAYEQYF.

The J gene is TRBJ2-3, the V gene TRBV5-1; 9 bases are shared with TRBD2. Germline CDR1 is SGHRS and CDR2 is YFSETQ. The CDR3 has 15 residues. With V trimmed by 1 base and J by 4 bases, 4 bases remained unmatched. CDR3 nucleotide sequence: TGCGCCAGCAGCTTGAGGGGACTAGCAGCAGATACGCAGTATTTT. This encodes CASSLRGLAADTQYF.

The chain links TRBV3-1 (or the pseudogene TRBV3-2) to TRBJ2-7; TRBD2 might be the D (6 bases). The germline V gene has CDR1 LGHDT and CDR2 YNNKEL (reference sequence). Trimming left V 5 bases short and J 1 base short, with 15 bases between. The CDR3 totals 15 residues. The CDR3 coding sequence is TGTGCCAGCAGCATCGGGACTGGGGGGTCCTACGAGCAGTACTTC. Residues: CASSIGTGGSYEQYF.

This clone was counted between two and nine times. Here the CDR3 DNA reads TGTGCCAGCAGCTTAGCCGCGGGACAGGCTTCCTACGAGCAGTACTTC. Translation: CASSLAAGQASYEQYF. The chain uses TRBV7-9 and TRBJ2-7, with 8 nucleotides matching TRBD1. The V and J ends lost 0 bases and 1 base, in that order; junction bases with no gene match: 5. CDR3 length: 16 amino acids. From germline, CDR1 is SEHNR and CDR2 FQNEAQ (reference sequence).

This clone has only a few counts. CDR3 nucleotides: TGTGCCAGCCTGGAGTCTAGCGGGGGGGCTCAGTACAATGAGCAGTTCTTC. Translation gives CASLESSGGAQYNEQFF. This sequence joins TRBV7-2 and TRBJ2-1; 12 positions match TRBD2. The V gene's germline CDR1 is SGHTA and CDR2 FQGNSA. The trim removed 8 bases at V and 4 bases at J, leaving 12 bases unmatched. CDR3 length: 17 amino acids.

The genes are TRBV7-9 and TRBJ2-7; D may be TRBD2 (6 bases). This CDR3 region has 16 residues. CDR1 is SEHNR and CDR2 is FQNEAQ in the germline V gene (reference sequence). The ends were cut back, 1 base at V and 6 bases at J, with 19 bases in the middle. CDR3: CASSLGGVFANLEQYF. CDR3 nucleotide sequence: TGTGCCAGCAGCTTAGGGGGGGTCTTCGCTAATCTCGAGCAGTACTTC.

The chain has TRBV19 and TRBJ2-7; D uncertain. Per germline, CDR1 LNHDA and CDR2 SQIVND (reference sequence). The CDR3 length is 12 residues. Trimming cost V 3 bases and J 6 bases, with 9 bases left between them. Here the CDR3 reads CASSMRGSEQYF. The CDR3 DNA sequence: TGTGCCAGTAGTATGCGAGGAAGCGAGCAGTACTTC.

The chain uses TRBV27 and TRBJ2-1; 9 nucleotides align to TRBD1. Germline-derived CDR1 and CDR2 are MNHEY and SMNVEV (reference sequence). V was pared by 6 bases and J by 0 bases, with 9 bases of the junction left unmatched. The CDR3 has 17 residues. CDR3 coding DNA: TGTGCCAGCAGGCCAGGGACAGGGCGACTCTCCTACAATGAGCAGTTCTTC. This translates into CASRPGTGRLSYNEQFF.

The genes are TRBV18 and TRBJ2-1; TRBD1 matches at 8 bases. V dropped 2 bases and J dropped 6; count of bases not matched to a gene: 12. The CDR3 totals 17 residues. Germline loops: CDR1 KGHSH, CDR2 LQKENI. The CDR3 loop reads CASSPLGPGQGLNEQFF. Here the CDR3 DNA reads TGTGCCAGCTCACCATTGGGACCCGGACAGGGACTCAATGAGCAGTTCTTC. The variable domain in full, with the rest retrieved from reference TRBV18 and TRBJ2-1, is NAGVMQNPRHLVRRRGQEARLRCSPMKGHSHVYWYRQLPEEGLKFMVYLQKENIIDESGMPKERFSAEFPKEGPSILRIQQVVRGDSAAYFCASSPLGPGQGLNEQFFGPGTRLTVL.

The CDR3 protein is CASSSQRLAGGWETQYF. The CDR3 DNA is TGTGCCAGCAGCTCACAGCGACTAGCGGGGGGATGGGAGACCCAGTACTTC. The rearrangement links TRBV3-1 (or the pseudogene TRBV3-2) to TRBJ2-5; 13 positions match TRBD2. The CDR3 is 17 residues long. With 5 bases clipped from V and 5 bases from J, the junction kept 11 bases outside the gene matches. CDR1 is LGHDT and CDR2 is YNNKEL in the germline V gene (reference sequence).

The V and J genes are TRBV4-2 and TRBJ1-4; D is undetermined. V lost 4 bases, J lost 3 bases, and 9 bases lay in between. The CDR3 spans 14 residues. The germline V gene encodes CDR1 LGHNA and CDR2 YNFKEQ. DNA for the CDR3: TGTGCCAGCAGCCTCGGGAAGCCTAATGAAAAACTGTTTTTT. This encodes CASSLGKPNEKLFF.

This sequence joins TRBV11-2 and TRBJ1-2; no reliable D call. The CDR3 sequence is 13 residues long. V was clipped by 3 bases and J by 3 bases, with 8 bases between them. CDR1 and CDR2 from the germline V gene are SGHAT and FQNNGV. The CDR3 sequence: CASSFDGDYGYTF. CDR3 nucleotides: TGTGCCAGCAGCTTCGACGGGGACTATGGCTACACCTTC. The full variable domain, its missing parts supplied by reference TRBV11-2 and TRBJ1-2, is EAGVAQSPRYKIIEKRQSVAFWCNPISGHATLYWYQQILGQGPKLLIQFQNNGVVDDSQLPKDRFSAERLKGVDSTLKIQPAKLEDSAVYLCASSFDGDYGYTFGSGTRLTVV.

The chain is built from TRBV6-2 or TRBV6-3 and TRBJ2-3; D is possibly TRBD2 (7 bases). The CDR3 has 15 residues. Trimming stripped 5 bases from V and 2 bases from J, with 14 bases between. The germline V gene has CDR1 MNHEY and CDR2 SVGEGT. The CDR3, as DNA: TGTGCCAGCAGTCCACGGGGGGCCGCCACAGATACGCAGTATTTT. Its translation is CASSPRGAATDTQYF.

V and J are TRBV4-3 and TRBJ1-3; 7 nucleotides line up with TRBD1. Germline CDR1 is LGHNA and CDR2 is YSLEER. The CDR3 totals 16 residues. V lost 1 base, J lost 4 bases, and 7 bases stayed unmatched. CDR3 DNA: TGCGCCAGCAGCCAAGCCCGACAGGGTTACGGAAACACCATATATTTT. Protein sequence: CASSQARQGYGNTIYF.

V usage is TRBV11-2 and J usage is TRBJ1-1; 7 nucleotides line up with TRBD1. The CDR3 is 13 amino acids. Germline CDR1 and CDR2: SGHAT and FQNNGV. V dropped 2 bases and J dropped 6; count of bases not matched to a gene: 3. CDR3 bases: TGTGCCAGCAGCTTACGGGACAGAGCTGAAGCTTTCTTT. Its protein product is CASSLRDRAEAFF.